This is a list of T cell receptor beta chains from one sample in a study of CD4 and CD8 cells across lung adenocarcinoma regions. From the PCR reads, TCRdb called clonotypes with MiXCR, one entry per CDR3 protein. The repertoire includes approximately 8,800 distinct CDR3 sequences, roughly 52% of them detected once, and 15% to 20% sits in the top ten. The specimen was CD8+ T cells from the center of a lung tumor. These receptors came from a female donor with lung adenocarcinoma. The CD4 and CD8 labels of this study may be unreliable. Each CDR3 is given with its conserved first and last residue. A D gene is named only where the DNA matches it firmly. Rows may omit the clone size; those that give it use once, few, many or a size class.

abundance	v_gene	j_gene	d_gene	CDR3aa	CDR3nt
-	TRBV11-3	TRBJ2-5	-	CGRRAGHEEIQYF	TGTGGCCGCAGGGCGGGACACGAAGAGATCCAGTACTTC
medium-sized	TRBV7-3	TRBJ2-1	TRBD2	CASSLFTAGDEQFF	TGTGCCAGCAGCTTATTCACGGCGGGAGATGAGCAGTTCTTC
medium-sized	TRBV12-3/TRBV12-4	TRBJ2-3	-	CASSLGPHTDTQYF	TGTGCCAGCAGTTTAGGGCCCCACACAGATACGCAGTATTTT
-	TRBV6-5	TRBJ2-1	TRBD2	CASSSKLAGGAKNEQFF	TGTGCCAGCAGTTCGAAACTCGCGGGAGGAGCCAAAAATGAGCAGTTTTTC
medium-sized	TRBV12-5	TRBJ2-1	TRBD2	CASAPYGTSHRDEQFF	TGTGCTAGTGCCCCCTACGGGACTAGCCACCGGGATGAGCAGTTCTTC
many	TRBV7-9	TRBJ2-2	TRBD2	CASSLLAGGPGELFF	TGTGCCAGCAGCTTACTAGCGGGGGGGCCCGGGGAGCTGTTTTTT
-	TRBV7-2	TRBJ2-3	-	CASPGGGSPDTQYF	TGTGCCAGCCCCGGCGGCGGTAGCCCAGATACCCAGTATTTC
-	TRBV14	TRBJ2-1	TRBD2	CASSRDYSETQFF	TGTGCCAGCAGCAGGGACTATTCGGAGACCCAGTTCTTC
-	TRBV7-3	TRBJ2-7	TRBD2	CASSRGTSGRGHNEQYF	TGTGCCAGCAGCCGAGGGACTAGCGGGAGGGGGCACAATGAGCAGTACTTC
-	TRBV5-1	TRBJ2-5	-	CASSPGGQATRYF	TGCGCCAGCAGTCCCGGGGGCCAAGCGACCCGGTACTTC